This T cell receptor (beta chain) was found in a study of blood T cell repertoires in COVID-19. In the study overall: From the United States, Italy and Spain came samples of acute and convalescent COVID-19.

Enrolment of Seattle patients took place during active infection, and they were followed longitudinally. Germline V gene data show CDR1 as LNHDA and CDR2 as SQIVND (reference sequence). The CDR3 is 13 amino acids. V was clipped by 6 bases and J by 4 bases, with 12 bases between them. Libraries were prepared by immunoSEQ multiplex PCR; TCRdb keeps only in-frame clonotypes and omits some of them. The table records about 350,000 clones, approximately 90% of them present only once. The sequenced sample consisted of peripheral blood. This TCR was sampled from a woman aged 60-75 years with COVID-19, enrolled during active disease. The chain has TRBV19 and TRBJ2-5; D is unclear. The CDR3 spells CASRPPQAETQYF. CDR3 nucleotide sequence: TGTGCCAGTAGACCTCCCCAGGCAGAGACCCAGTACTTC.